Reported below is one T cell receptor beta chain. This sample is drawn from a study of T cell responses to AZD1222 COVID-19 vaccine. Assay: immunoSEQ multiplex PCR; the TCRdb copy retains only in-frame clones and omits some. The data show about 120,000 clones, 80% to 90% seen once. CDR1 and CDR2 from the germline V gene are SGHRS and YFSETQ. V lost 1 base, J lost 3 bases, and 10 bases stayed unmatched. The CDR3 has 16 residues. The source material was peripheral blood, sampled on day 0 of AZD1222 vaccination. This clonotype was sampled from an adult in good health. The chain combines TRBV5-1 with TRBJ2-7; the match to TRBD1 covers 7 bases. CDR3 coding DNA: TGCGCCAGCAGCTTGACCCCCGACAGGGCCTACTACGAGCAGTACTTC. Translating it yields CASSLTPDRAYYEQYF.